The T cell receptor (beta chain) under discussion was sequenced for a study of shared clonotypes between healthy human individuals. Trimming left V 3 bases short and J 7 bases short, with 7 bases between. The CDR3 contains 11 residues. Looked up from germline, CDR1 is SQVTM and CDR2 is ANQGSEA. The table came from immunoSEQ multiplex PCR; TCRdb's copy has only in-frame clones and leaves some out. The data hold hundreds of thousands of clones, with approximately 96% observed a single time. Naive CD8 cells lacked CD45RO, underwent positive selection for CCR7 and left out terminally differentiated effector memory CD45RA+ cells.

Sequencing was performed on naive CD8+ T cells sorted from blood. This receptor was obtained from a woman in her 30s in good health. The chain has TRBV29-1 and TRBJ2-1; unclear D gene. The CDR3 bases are TGCAGCGTTGATTGGCGAAATGAGCAGTTCTTC. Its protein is CSVDWRNEQFF.